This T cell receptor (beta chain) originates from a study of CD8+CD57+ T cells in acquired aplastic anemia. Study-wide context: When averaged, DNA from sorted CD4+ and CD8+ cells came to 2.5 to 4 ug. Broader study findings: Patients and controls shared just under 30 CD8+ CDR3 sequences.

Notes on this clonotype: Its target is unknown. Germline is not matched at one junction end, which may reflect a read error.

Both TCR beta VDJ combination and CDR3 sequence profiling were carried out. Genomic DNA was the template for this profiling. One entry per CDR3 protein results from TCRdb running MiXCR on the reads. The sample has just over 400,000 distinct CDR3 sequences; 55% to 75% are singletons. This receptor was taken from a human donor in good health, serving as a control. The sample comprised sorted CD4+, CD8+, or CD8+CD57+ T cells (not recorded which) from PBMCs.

The CDR3 coding sequence is TGTGCCAGCAGCGTAACGGGGGCGGGCACAGGTACGCAGTATTTT. It yields the protein CASSVTGAGTGTQYF. The V and J genes are TRBV9 and TRBJ2-3, with D possibly being TRBD1 or TRBD2 (6 bases each). Looked up from germline, CDR1 is SGDLS and CDR2 is YYNGEE. This CDR3 comprises 15 residues.